Listed here are 14 T cell receptor beta chains from one sample, sequenced in a study of T-cell reconstitution after alpha-beta-depleted transplantation in children. A TCRbeta library incorporating unique molecular identifiers was prepared. TCRdb processed the PCR reads anew with MiXCR; each CDR3 protein has one entry. Of 600,000 to 700,000 distinct CDR3 sequences listed, roughly 15% are singletons. The sequenced sample was PBMCs from the stem cell graft donor, obtained from the stem cell graft. Receptors were obtained from a human donor who donated a stem cell graft to a child with acute myeloid leukemia.

This clonotype was counted at least ten times. CDR3: CASSFWGGELFF. CDR3 nucleotide sequence: TGTGCCAGCAGTTTTTGGGGCGGGGAGCTGTTTTTT. The chain recombines TRBV12-3 or TRBV12-4 with TRBJ2-2; D gene unclear. With 3 bases removed from V and 7 bases from J, the gap between germline ends came to 6 bases. The CDR3 extends over 12 amino acids.

The V call is TRBV9, the J call TRBJ2-1; D not resolved. This CDR3 has 14 amino acids. Germline loops: CDR1 SGDLS, CDR2 YYNGEE. The ends were cut back, 3 bases at V and 1 base at J, with 8 bases in the middle. This CDR3 reads CASSAGRSYNEQFF. The CDR3 coding sequence is TGTGCCAGCAGCGCAGGACGATCCTACAATGAGCAGTTCTTC.

The chain employs TRBV7-2 and TRBJ1-6; D call uncertain. V was pared by 0 bases and J by 10 bases, with 7 bases between. The length of the CDR3 is 13 residues. Germline assignment: CDR1 SGHTA and CDR2 FQGNSA. The CDR3: CASSLALVSPLHF. DNA of the CDR3: TGTGCCAGCAGCTTAGCGTTGGTCTCACCCCTCCACTTT.

This clonotype was seen more than once but under ten times. V is TRBV7-2 and J is TRBJ2-7; a weak D match, TRBD2 (5 bases). The CDR3 is made up of 15 amino acids. Germline-derived CDR1 and CDR2 are SGHTA and FQGNSA. The V gene lost 3 bases and the J gene lost 5 bases, with 17 bases spanning the gap. CDR3 region: CASSFEGRVFDEQYF. CDR3 coding DNA: TGTGCCAGCAGCTTCGAGGGTAGGGTATTCGACGAGCAGTACTTC. Variable domain in full (rest from reference TRBV7-2 and TRBJ2-7): GAGVSQSPSNKVTEKGKDVELRCDPISGHTALYWYRQSLGQGLEFLIYFQGNSAPDKSGLPSDRFSAERTGGSVSTLTIQRTQQEDSAVYLCASSFEGRVFDEQYFGPGTRLTVT.

At least ten counts were recorded for this clonotype. This rearrangement joins TRBV5-5 to TRBJ1-5; D is ambiguous. Germline CDR1 SGHKS, CDR2 YYEKEE (reference sequence). Trimming stripped 2 bases from V and 0 bases from J, with 6 bases between. The length of the CDR3 is 14 residues. CDR3 loop: CASSFGSSNQPQHF. The CDR3 DNA sequence: TGTGCCAGCAGCTTTGGCAGTAGCAATCAGCCCCAGCATTTT. Complete variable domain (other parts from reference TRBV5-5 and TRBJ1-5): DAGVTQSPTHLIKTRGQQVTLRCSPISGHKSVSWYQQVLGQGPQFIFQYYEKEERGRGNFPDRFSARQFPNYSSELNVNALLLGDSALYLCASSFGSSNQPQHFGDGTRLSIL.

At least ten counts were recorded for this clonotype. V usage is TRBV20-1 and J usage is TRBJ2-5; 7 bases agree with TRBD1. In germline, CDR1 is DFQATT, CDR2 SNEGSKA (reference sequence). Germline trimming cut 1 base from V and 1 base from J; bases unmatched to any gene: 9. CDR3 length: 16 residues. In DNA form, the CDR3 reads TGCAGTGCTAGAGTACGGGACAGTGTCCTCCAAGAGACCCAGTACTTC. Protein: CSARVRDSVLQETQYF.

This clonotype was observed a handful of times. V usage is TRBV20-1 and J usage is TRBJ1-1; 9 bases are shared with TRBD1. Germline loops: CDR1 DFQATT, CDR2 SNEGSKA (reference sequence). The CDR3 loop spans 15 amino acids. V lost 1 base to trimming and J lost 5 bases; unmatched junction nucleotides: 8. The CDR3 sequence: CSARAGRQGGTEAFF. The CDR3 DNA follows: TGCAGTGCTAGAGCAGGTCGACAGGGGGGGACTGAAGCTTTCTTT.

This clonotype was recorded a few times. The chain joins TRBV15 to TRBJ2-1, with a weak D call TRBD2 (6 bases). V lost 8 bases and J lost 6, with 17 bases in between. The CDR3 length is 14 residues. Germline lookup yields CDR1 LNHNV and CDR2 YYDKDF (reference sequence). The CDR3 is CATLADRGLNEQFF. The CDR3 DNA is TGTGCCACCTTAGCGGACCGGGGCCTCAATGAGCAGTTCTTC. The variable domain in full, completed from reference TRBV15 and TRBJ2-1, reads DAMVIQNPRYQVTQFGKPVTLSCSQTLNHNVMYWYQQKSSQAPKLLFHYYDKDFNNEADTPDNFQSRRPNTSFCFLDIRSPGLGDTAMYLCATLADRGLNEQFFGPGTRLTVL.

This clonotype was picked up a small number of times. The chain combines TRBV11-2 with TRBJ1-2, with TRBD1 as a possible D gene (5 bases). The CDR3 totals 13 residues. V gave up 2 bases and J gave up 7 bases, with 11 bases separating them. Per the germline V gene, CDR1 is SGHAT and CDR2 is FQNNGV. CDR3 DNA: TGTGCCAGCAGCTTATTGGCAGGGCCTGGCTACACCTTC. Its protein product is CASSLLAGPGYTF.

This clonotype was detected ten times or more. One end of the junction varies from germline; a read error may be responsible. CDR3 sequence reads: CASSLATSTDTQYF. The DNA for the CDR3 is TGCGCCAGCAGCTTGGCTACTAGCACAGATACGCAGTATTTT. The chain recombines TRBV27 with TRBJ2-3; D is unresolved. The CDR3 sequence is 14 residues long. The germline gives CDR1 MNHEY, CDR2 SMNVEV (reference sequence).

This rearrangement joins TRBV12-3 or TRBV12-4 to TRBJ2-7; D may be TRBD1 (6 bases). V lost 6 bases and J 7 bases, leaving 13 bases between the germline ends. The CDR3 is 12 residues long. CDR3 in DNA: TGTGCCAGCAGACCAGGGGCAAGGGAGCAGTACTTC. It specifies CASRPGAREQYF.

Concerning this clonotype itself: A much larger clone sits a single nucleotide away, making a read error possible. This chain uses TRBV20-1 with TRBJ2-7; 7 bases match TRBD1. Germline trimming cut 5 bases from V and 4 bases from J; bases unmatched to any gene: 14. Germline V lookup: CDR1 DFQATT, CDR2 SNEGSKA (reference sequence). CDR3 length: 15 amino acids. DNA of the CDR3: TGCAGTGCTTGGACATACAGGGGCGGACCTTACGAGCAGTACTTC. Translating gives CSAWTYRGGPYEQYF.

This clonotype was counted many times. The genes are TRBV29-1 and TRBJ1-3; D uncertain. The germline V gene has CDR1 SQVTM and CDR2 ANQGSEA. V shed 2 bases and J shed 0 bases, with 11 bases lying between them. CDR3 size: 15 residues. The CDR3 reads CSVEIPWLSGNTIYF. The DNA of the CDR3 is TGCAGCGTTGAAATTCCTTGGCTCTCTGGAAACACCATATATTTT.

The chain employs TRBV5-1 and TRBJ1-5, with 8 bases that match TRBD1. J gave up 5 bases and V 1 base, and 5 bases lay outside the gene matches. The CDR3 is made up of 15 amino acids. Germline V gene lookup returns CDR1 SGHRS and CDR2 YFSETQ. The CDR3 loop is CASSLTTGAHQPQHF. CDR3 nucleotide sequence: TGCGCCAGCAGCTTGACGACAGGGGCCCATCAGCCCCAGCATTTT.